What follows are 9 T cell receptor beta chains derived from one specimen sequenced in a study of regulatory T cells in long-lasting Graves disease. The time point denotes: newly diagnosed GD, antithyroid drugs for less than 3 months. Generation of the TCR library employed RNA extracted from PBMCs. Library construction for TCR beta used iRepertoire HTBI primers and Arm-PCR of CDR3 regions. One entry per CDR3 protein results from TCRdb running MiXCR on the multiplex PCR reads. The table shows roughly 260,000 distinct CDR3 sequences, with approximately 20% occurring only once. The data also belong to a second study, concerning T cells in Graves' hyperthyroidism and ophthalmopathy.

The sequences come from peripheral blood mononuclear cells (PBMCs), collected at new diagnosis, from a patient treated with antithyroid drugs. The receptors derive from a woman aged 30 to 39 with Graves disease.

This clonotype was recorded at least ten times. V and J are TRBV20-1 and TRBJ1-5; TRBD1 agrees at 7 bases. J gave up 1 base and V 3 bases, and 12 bases lay outside the gene matches. The CDR3 sequence is 17 residues long. Germline V gene lookup returns CDR1 DFQATT and CDR2 SNEGSKA (reference sequence). CDR3 coding DNA: TGCAGTGCTAGCGTTTCGTTTGTACAGGGGAGCAATCAGCCCCAGCATTTT. Its translation is CSASVSFVQGSNQPQHF.

The chain employs TRBV27 and TRBJ1-2; the match to TRBD1 covers 8 bases. Germline V lookup: CDR1 MNHEY, CDR2 SMNVEV (reference sequence). Trimming took 6 bases from V and 6 from J; bases not matched to a gene: 9. The CDR3 contains 14 residues. The CDR3 spells CASRPRTGNHGYTF. CDR3 coding DNA: TGTGCCAGCAGGCCCCGGACAGGGAATCATGGCTACACCTTC.

This clonotype showed up many times. V gene TRBV18 combines with J gene TRBJ1-3; unclear D gene. The CDR3 loop spans 14 amino acids. The germline V and J ends were trimmed by 3 bases and 4 bases, with 10 bases remaining between them. Germline V lookup: CDR1 KGHSH, CDR2 LQKENI. The CDR3 loop is CASSPAGAGNTIYF. CDR3 nucleotides: TGTGCCAGCTCACCGGCAGGTGCCGGAAACACCATATATTTT.

This clonotype was counted many times. The V and J genes are TRBV6-1 and TRBJ1-2; 9 nucleotides agree with TRBD1. Germline assignment: CDR1 MNHNS and CDR2 SASEGT. The CDR3 totals 15 residues. J gave up 3 bases and V 6 bases, and 8 bases lay outside the gene matches. CDR3 residues: CASSAWDRDYYGYTF. CDR3 sequence (DNA): TGTGCCAGCAGCGCTTGGGACAGGGATTACTATGGCTACACCTTC.

To note about this clonotype: A much more abundant neighbour one base away suggests this may be a read error. The gene calls are TRBV5-1 and TRBJ1-3; D remains unclear. This CDR3 is built from 15 residues. Germline CDR1 is SGHRS and CDR2 is YFSETQ. The chain's CDR3 is CANSLSTSSGNTIYF. The CDR3 nucleotides read TGCGCCAACAGCTTGAGCACAAGCTCTGGAAACACCATATATTTT.

J is TRBJ1-4 and V is TRBV11-2, with a weak D call TRBD1 (5 bases). The germline V gene encodes CDR1 SGHAT and CDR2 FQNNGV. This CDR3 has 14 residues. The V end was cut by 5 bases, the J end by 7 bases, with 14 bases between. The CDR3 protein is CASSTGTASEKLFF. In DNA, the CDR3 is TGTGCCAGCAGCACGGGGACCGCGAGTGAAAAACTGTTTTTT.

With regard to this clonotype: This clone may be a read error of a much larger clone one base away. The genes are TRBV6-4 and TRBJ2-2, with D possibly called TRBD1 or TRBD2 (5 bases each). The CDR3 extends over 13 amino acids. The germline gives CDR1 MRHNA, CDR2 SNTAGT. CDR3 sequence: CTSSFEGTGELFF. As DNA, the CDR3 is TGTACCAGCAGTTTCGAGGGGACCGGGGAGCTGTTTTTT.

This clonotype appeared many times. The V and J genes are TRBV14 and TRBJ2-7; D perhaps matches TRBD1 (6 bases). V lost 4 bases and J lost 4, with 11 bases in between. This CDR3 spans 13 amino acids. Per the germline V gene, CDR1 is SGHDN and CDR2 is FVKESK. The CDR3 spells CASSPGQWYEQYF. The CDR3 DNA follows: TGTGCCAGCAGCCCCGGACAGTGGTACGAGCAGTACTTC.

This clonotype was recorded at least ten times. This sequence joins TRBV6-1 and TRBJ1-2, with D tentatively TRBD1 (5 bases). CDR1 MNHNS and CDR2 SASEGT come from the germline V gene. V shed 7 bases and J shed 6 bases, with 15 bases lying between them. The CDR3 has 13 amino acids. The CDR3 nucleotides read TGTGCCAGCAAGGAGGGACCTCCCAATGGCTACACCTTC. Translation gives CASKEGPPNGYTF.